Listed below are T cell receptor beta chains from one sample, sequenced in a study of blood T cell repertoires in COVID-19. Clones were sequenced by immunoSEQ multiplex PCR, and TCRdb holds only the in-frame ones, with some missing. In the table there are fewer than 25,000 clones, more than 85% of which are singletons. The sample consisted of peripheral blood. Every receptor here comes from a woman in her 70s with active COVID-19. Both conserved end residues are part of each CDR3. The order of the fields is CDR3 protein, CDR3 DNA, V gene, D gene, J gene, clone size. D genes are given only for firm matches. Clone size is not always given. Where it is, it says once, few, many or a class for expanded clones.

CDR3: CASEGPGPYGYTF; DNA: TGTGCCAGCGAAGGCCCAGGTCCATATGGCTACACCTTC; V: TRBV28; D: NA; J: TRBJ1-2; size: NA
CDR3: CASSRSVGASSGNTIYF; DNA: TGTGCCAGCAGCCGCAGCGTAGGCGCGAGCTCTGGAAACACCATATATTTT; V: TRBV7-8; D: NA; J: TRBJ1-3; size: once
CDR3: CASSLGVGANTEAFF; DNA: TGTGCCAGCAGCTTAGGGGTAGGGGCGAACACTGAAGCTTTCTTT; V: TRBV13; D: NA; J: TRBJ1-1; size: NA
CDR3: CASSLDPGWNTEAFF; DNA: TGCGCCAGCAGCTTGGACCCAGGGTGGAACACTGAAGCTTTCTTT; V: TRBV5-1; D: NA; J: TRBJ1-1; size: NA
CDR3: CASSRPYNEQFF; DNA: TGTGCCAGCAGTCGACCGTACAATGAGCAGTTCTTC; V: TRBV6-6; D: NA; J: TRBJ2-1; size: NA
CDR3: CASSPLPGTVQETQYF; DNA: TGTGCCAGCAGCCCACTGCCAGGTACAGTCCAAGAGACCCAGTACTTC; V: TRBV5-5; D: NA; J: TRBJ2-5; size: NA
CDR3: CASSAWGGTQYF; DNA: TGCGCCAGCAGTGCCTGGGGGGGGACCCAGTACTTC; V: TRBV10-2; D: TRBD2; J: TRBJ2-5; size: NA
CDR3: CASSLVFIEGYTF; DNA: TGTGCCAGCAGCTTGGTTTTCATCGAGGGCTACACCTTC; V: TRBV5-6; D: NA; J: TRBJ1-2; size: NA
CDR3: CAWSGLASSEQYF; DNA: TGTGCCTGGAGTGGGCTAGCCTCTTCGGAGCAGTACTTC; V: TRBV30; D: NA; J: TRBJ2-7; size: NA
CDR3: CASTRAGTGGSNEQFF; DNA: TGTGCCAGCACCCGGGCCGGGACAGGGGGGAGCAATGAGCAGTTCTTC; V: TRBV7-9; D: TRBD1; J: TRBJ2-1; size: NA
CDR3: CSVVEAGGTYEQYF; DNA: TGCAGCGTTGTAGAGGCGGGAGGAACCTACGAGCAGTACTTC; V: TRBV29-1; D: TRBD2; J: TRBJ2-7; size: NA
CDR3: CASNPGLYSSSPLHF; DNA: TGTGCCAGCAACCCGGGGTTATATTCGAGTTCACCCCTCCACTTT; V: TRBV6-5; D: NA; J: TRBJ1-6; size: once
CDR3: CATSNFGLEYEQYF; DNA: TGTGCCACCAGCAATTTCGGACTCGAATACGAGCAGTACTTC; V: TRBV15; D: NA; J: TRBJ2-7; size: NA
CDR3: CASSPDSHYGYTF; DNA: TGTGCCAGCAGCCCGGACAGCCACTATGGCTACACCTTC; V: TRBV6-6; D: NA; J: TRBJ1-2; size: once
CDR3: CASSHSPYNEQFF; DNA: TGTGCCAGCAGCCACTCACCATACAATGAGCAGTTCTTC; V: TRBV9; D: NA; J: TRBJ2-1; size: NA
CDR3: CASSLDQYYEQYF; DNA: TGTGCCAGCAGCTTAGACCAGTACTACGAGCAGTACTTC; V: TRBV11-3; D: NA; J: TRBJ2-7; size: NA
CDR3: CASKLDRGRNEQFF; DNA: TGCGCCAGCAAGTTGGACAGGGGAAGGAATGAGCAGTTCTTC; V: TRBV5-1; D: TRBD1; J: TRBJ2-1; size: NA
CDR3: CASSQGGEGKQYF; DNA: TGTGCCAGCAGCCAAGGCGGGGAAGGCAAGCAGTACTTC; V: TRBV3-1/TRBV3-2; D: NA; J: TRBJ2-7; size: NA
CDR3: CASSSHGTSGRENTGELFF; DNA: TGTGCCAGCAGCTCCCATGGGACTAGCGGGAGAGAGAACACCGGGGAGCTGTTTTTT; V: TRBV7-3; D: TRBD2; J: TRBJ2-2; size: NA
CDR3: CASRQGFEAFF; DNA: TGTGCCAGCAGACAGGGTTTTGAAGCTTTCTTT; V: TRBV6-5; D: NA; J: TRBJ1-1; size: NA
CDR3: CASSLWPSGDTQYF; DNA: TGTGCCAGCAGCTTATGGCCTAGCGGAGATACGCAGTATTTT; V: TRBV11-3; D: TRBD2; J: TRBJ2-3; size: NA
CDR3: CASSLQGAKAFF; DNA: TGTGCCAGCAGTTTACAGGGGGCGAAAGCTTTCTTT; V: TRBV6-2/TRBV6-3; D: TRBD1; J: TRBJ1-1; size: NA
CDR3: CASSQLSGGEKLFF; DNA: TGTGCCAGCAGCCAACTCTCGGGAGGCGAAAAACTGTTTTTT; V: TRBV14; D: NA; J: TRBJ1-4; size: NA
CDR3: CASSLGRGNEKLFF; DNA: TGTGCCAGCAGCTTAGGGAGGGGTAATGAAAAACTGTTTTTT; V: TRBV7-8; D: NA; J: TRBJ1-4; size: NA
CDR3: CASTLSGSSYNEQFF; DNA: TGTGCCAGTACTCTTAGCGGGAGTAGCTACAATGAGCAGTTCTTC; V: TRBV19; D: TRBD2; J: TRBJ2-1; size: NA
CDR3: CASSFGTGGNGELFF; DNA: TGTGCCAGCAGCTTCGGGACAGGGGGTAACGGGGAGCTGTTTTTT; V: TRBV7-2; D: TRBD1; J: TRBJ2-2; size: NA
CDR3: CASSYNRGYSPLHF; DNA: TGTGCCAGCAGTTATAACAGGGGGTACTCACCCCTCCACTTT; V: TRBV6-5; D: TRBD1; J: TRBJ1-6; size: NA
CDR3: CASTEGQGERQPQHF; DNA: TGTGCCAGCACCGAGGGACAGGGGGAACGACAGCCCCAGCATTTT; V: TRBV6-5; D: TRBD1; J: TRBJ1-5; size: NA
CDR3: CAISANRGRAFF; DNA: TGTGCCATCAGTGCAAATAGGGGGAGAGCTTTCTTT; V: TRBV10-3; D: NA; J: TRBJ1-1; size: NA
CDR3: CASSPSLAGGDNEQFF; DNA: TGTGCCAGCTCACCTTCACTAGCGGGGGGGGACAATGAGCAGTTCTTC; V: TRBV18; D: TRBD2; J: TRBJ2-1; size: NA
CDR3: CASSLDFYEQYF; DNA: TGTGCCAGCAGCTTAGACTTCTACGAGCAGTACTTC; V: TRBV11-1; D: NA; J: TRBJ2-7; size: NA
CDR3: CASSAGGSSGEQFF; DNA: TGCGCCAGCAGTGCGGGGGGGTCGTCGGGTGAGCAGTTCTTC; V: TRBV10-1; D: TRBD2; J: TRBJ2-1; size: NA
CDR3: CASSQDSGTQYF; DNA: TGTGCCAGCAGCCAAGATAGTGGGACCCAGTACTTC; V: TRBV4-2; D: NA; J: TRBJ2-5; size: NA
CDR3: CASSGAGSLGNQPQHF; DNA: TGCGCCAGCAGTGGTGCCGGGTCTTTGGGCAATCAGCCCCAGCATTTT; V: TRBV10-2; D: NA; J: TRBJ1-5; size: NA
CDR3: CASRFTGQGNLGSSPLHF; DNA: TGTGCCAGCAGGTTTACAGGACAGGGTAATCTAGGGAGTTCACCCCTCCACTTT; V: TRBV27; D: TRBD1; J: TRBJ1-6; size: NA
CDR3: CASRGLAGDTQYF; DNA: TGCGCCAGCAGAGGACTAGCGGGAGATACGCAGTATTTT; V: TRBV5-1; D: TRBD2; J: TRBJ2-3; size: NA
CDR3: CASSSLVIGSEQYF; DNA: TGTGCCAGCAGCTCACTAGTCATCGGTTCCGAGCAGTACTTC; V: TRBV11-2; D: NA; J: TRBJ2-7; size: NA
CDR3: CASSFPSSGRAEQYF; DNA: TGTGCCAGCAGTTTCCCATCTAGCGGGAGGGCCGAGCAGTACTTC; V: TRBV28; D: TRBD2; J: TRBJ2-7; size: NA
CDR3: CASSISAYNEQFF; DNA: TGTGCCAGCAGCATTTCAGCGTACAATGAGCAGTTCTTC; V: TRBV7-6; D: NA; J: TRBJ2-1; size: NA
CDR3: CASKNVGRGAFF; DNA: TGTGCCAGCAAGAACGTCGGCCGAGGGGCTTTCTTT; V: TRBV6-5; D: NA; J: TRBJ1-1; size: NA